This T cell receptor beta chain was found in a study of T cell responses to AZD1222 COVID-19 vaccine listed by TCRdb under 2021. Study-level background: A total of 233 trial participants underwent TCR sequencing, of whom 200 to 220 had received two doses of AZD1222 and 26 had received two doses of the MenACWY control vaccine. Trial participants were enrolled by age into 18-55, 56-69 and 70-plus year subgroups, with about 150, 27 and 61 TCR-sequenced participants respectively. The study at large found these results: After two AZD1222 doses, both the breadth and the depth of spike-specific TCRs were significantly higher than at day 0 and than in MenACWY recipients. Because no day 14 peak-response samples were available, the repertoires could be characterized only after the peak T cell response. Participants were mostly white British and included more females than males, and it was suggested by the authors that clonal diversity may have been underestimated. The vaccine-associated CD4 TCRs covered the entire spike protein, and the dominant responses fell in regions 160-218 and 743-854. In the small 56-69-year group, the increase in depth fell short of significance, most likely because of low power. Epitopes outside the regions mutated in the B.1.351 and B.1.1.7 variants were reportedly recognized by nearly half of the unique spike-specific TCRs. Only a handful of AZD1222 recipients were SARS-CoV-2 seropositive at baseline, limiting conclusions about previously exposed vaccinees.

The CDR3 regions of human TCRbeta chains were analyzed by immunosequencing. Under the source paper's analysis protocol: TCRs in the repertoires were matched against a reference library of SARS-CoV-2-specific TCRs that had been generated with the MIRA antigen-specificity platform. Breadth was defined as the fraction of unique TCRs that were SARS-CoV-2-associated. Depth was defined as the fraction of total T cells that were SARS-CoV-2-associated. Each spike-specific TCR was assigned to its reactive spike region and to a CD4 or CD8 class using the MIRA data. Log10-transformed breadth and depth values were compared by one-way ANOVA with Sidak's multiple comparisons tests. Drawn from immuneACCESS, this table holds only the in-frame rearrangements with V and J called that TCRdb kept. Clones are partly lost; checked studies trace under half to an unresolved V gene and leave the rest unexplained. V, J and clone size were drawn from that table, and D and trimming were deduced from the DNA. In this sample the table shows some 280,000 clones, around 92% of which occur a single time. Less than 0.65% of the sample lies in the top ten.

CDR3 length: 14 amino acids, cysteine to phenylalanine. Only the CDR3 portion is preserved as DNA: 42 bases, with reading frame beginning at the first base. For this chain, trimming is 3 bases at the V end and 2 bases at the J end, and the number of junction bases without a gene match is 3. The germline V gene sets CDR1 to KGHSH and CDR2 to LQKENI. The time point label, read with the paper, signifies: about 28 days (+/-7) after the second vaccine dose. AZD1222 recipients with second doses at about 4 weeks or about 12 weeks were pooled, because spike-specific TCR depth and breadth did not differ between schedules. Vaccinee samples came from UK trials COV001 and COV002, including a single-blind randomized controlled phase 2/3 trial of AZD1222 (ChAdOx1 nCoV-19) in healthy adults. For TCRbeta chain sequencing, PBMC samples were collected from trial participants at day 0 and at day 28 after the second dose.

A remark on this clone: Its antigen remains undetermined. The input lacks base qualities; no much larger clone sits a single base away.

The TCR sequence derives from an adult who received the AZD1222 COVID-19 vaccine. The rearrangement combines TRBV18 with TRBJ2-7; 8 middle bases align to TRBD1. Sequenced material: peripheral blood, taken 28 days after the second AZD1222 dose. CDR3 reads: CASSPGQVTYEQYF. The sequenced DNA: TGTGCCAGCTCACCGGGACAGGTAACCTACGAGCAGTACTTC.